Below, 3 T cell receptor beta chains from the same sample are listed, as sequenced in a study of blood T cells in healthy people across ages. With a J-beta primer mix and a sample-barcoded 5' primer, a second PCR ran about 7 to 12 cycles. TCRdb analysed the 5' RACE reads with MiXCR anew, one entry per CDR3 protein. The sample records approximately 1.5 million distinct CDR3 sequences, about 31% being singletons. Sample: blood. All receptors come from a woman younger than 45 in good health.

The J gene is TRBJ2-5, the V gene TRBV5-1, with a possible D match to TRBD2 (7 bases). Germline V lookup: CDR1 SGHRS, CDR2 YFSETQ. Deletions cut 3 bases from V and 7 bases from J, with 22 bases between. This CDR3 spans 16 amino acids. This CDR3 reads CASSSGGRVGDGTQYF. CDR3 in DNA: TGCGCCAGCAGCTCGGGGGGCAGGGTAGGAGACGGGACCCAGTACTTC.

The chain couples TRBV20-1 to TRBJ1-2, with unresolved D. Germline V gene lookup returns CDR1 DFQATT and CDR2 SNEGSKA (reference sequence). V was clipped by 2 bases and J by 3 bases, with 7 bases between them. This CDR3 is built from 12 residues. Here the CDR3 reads CSARRRDYGYTF. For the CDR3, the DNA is TGCAGTGCTAGACGGAGGGACTATGGCTACACCTTC.

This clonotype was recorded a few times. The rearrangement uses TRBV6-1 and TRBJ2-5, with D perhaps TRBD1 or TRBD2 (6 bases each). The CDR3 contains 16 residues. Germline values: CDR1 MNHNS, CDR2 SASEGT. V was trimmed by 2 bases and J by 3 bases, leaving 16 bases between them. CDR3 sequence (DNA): TGTGCCAGCAGTGAAAAGGAGTGGAGGGGGGAAGAGACCCAGTACTTC. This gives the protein CASSEKEWRGEETQYF.